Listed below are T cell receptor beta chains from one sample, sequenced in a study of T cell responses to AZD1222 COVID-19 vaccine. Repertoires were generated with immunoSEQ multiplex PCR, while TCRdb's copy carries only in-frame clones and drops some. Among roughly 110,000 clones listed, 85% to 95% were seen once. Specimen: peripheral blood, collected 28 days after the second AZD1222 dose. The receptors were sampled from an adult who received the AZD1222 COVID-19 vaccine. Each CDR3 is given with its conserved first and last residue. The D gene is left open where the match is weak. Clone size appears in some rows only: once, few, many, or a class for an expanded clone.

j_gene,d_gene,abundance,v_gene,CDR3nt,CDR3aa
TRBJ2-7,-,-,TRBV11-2,TGTGCCAGCAGCCTCCGCGTCGGCGAGCAGTACTTC,CASSLRVGEQYF
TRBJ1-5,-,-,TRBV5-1,TGCGCCAGCAGCTTGGTAGGGGATAGCAATCAGCCCCAGCATTTT,CASSLVGDSNQPQHF
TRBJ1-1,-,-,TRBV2,TGTGCCAGCAGGAGGGCGGGGGTGAACACTGAAGCTTTCTTT,CASRRAGVNTEAFF
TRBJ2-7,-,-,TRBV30,TGTGCCTGGAGACAGGCGGTACTTAGCGAGCAGTACTTC,CAWRQAVLSEQYF
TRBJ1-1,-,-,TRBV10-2,TGCGCCAGCAGTGAGTCAGGGTCGGAAGCTTTCTTT,CASSESGSEAFF
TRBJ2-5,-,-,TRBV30,TGTGCCTGGAGTGTGGGGTGGCAAGAGACCCAGTACTTC,CAWSVGWQETQYF
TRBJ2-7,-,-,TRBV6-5,TGTGCCAGCAGTTTAACCGGGACAAGGTACGAGCAGTACTTC,CASSLTGTRYEQYF
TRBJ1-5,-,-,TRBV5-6,TGTGCCAGCAGCTTTTGGGGGAACAATCAGCCCCAGCATTTT,CASSFWGNNQPQHF
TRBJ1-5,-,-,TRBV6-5,TGTGCCAGCAGTTCCGGAGGAGGCGGCAATCAGCCCCAGCATTTT,CASSSGGGGNQPQHF
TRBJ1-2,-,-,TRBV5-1,TGCGCCAGCAGCCCATCGATTCCCGGCGGGGTTTCTAACTATGGCTACACCTTC,CASSPSIPGGVSNYGYTF
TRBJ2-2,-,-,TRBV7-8,TGTGCCAGCAGCCGCAGGGCCACCGGGGAGCTGTTTTTT,CASSRRATGELFF
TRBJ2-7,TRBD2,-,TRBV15,TGTGCCACCAGCAGAGGTCGGGGGGTATACGAGCAGTACTTC,CATSRGRGVYEQYF
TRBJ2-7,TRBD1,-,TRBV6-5,TGTGCCAGCAGTTACTCCGCGGGACAGGGAGCCTACGAGCAGTACTTC,CASSYSAGQGAYEQYF
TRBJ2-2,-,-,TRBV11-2,TGTGCCAGCAGCTCTACAAGGGGCGTAACCGGGGAGCTGTTTTTT,CASSSTRGVTGELFF
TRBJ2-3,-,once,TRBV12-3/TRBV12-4,TGTGCCAGCAGAACTACGGGGGGCGATACGCAGTATTTT,CASRTTGGDTQYF
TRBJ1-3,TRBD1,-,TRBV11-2,TGTGCCAGCAGCTCCAGACAGGGAGCTGGAAACACCATATATTTT,CASSSRQGAGNTIYF
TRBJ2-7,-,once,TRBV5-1,TGCGCCAGCAGCTTGGCCTGGGTCAGCCTCAATCGCGAGCAGTACTTC,CASSLAWVSLNREQYF
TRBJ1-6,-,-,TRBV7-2,TGTGCCAGCAGCTTAGGGGCGACGAGGTATAATTCACCCCTCCACTTT,CASSLGATRYNSPLHF
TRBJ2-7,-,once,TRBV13,TGTGCCAGCAGCTCCTCCGGGACATTCCTCTCCTACGAGCAGTACTTC,CASSSSGTFLSYEQYF
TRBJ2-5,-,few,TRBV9,TGTGCCAGCACCCCACCAGGGGACGTAGAGACCCAGTACTTC,CASTPPGDVETQYF
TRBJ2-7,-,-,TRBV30,TGTGCCTGGGACGGTAAAGAAGGGAGCGAGCAGTACTTC,CAWDGKEGSEQYF
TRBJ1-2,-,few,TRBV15,TGTGCCACCAGCAGAGATGGGGGTGGCAACTATGGCTACACCTTC,CATSRDGGGNYGYTF
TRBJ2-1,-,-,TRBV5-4,TGTGCCAGCTCTGCCCGGGCCCCCGATGAGCAGTTCTTC,CASSARAPDEQFF
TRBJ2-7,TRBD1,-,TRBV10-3,TGTGCCATCAAAGACCGGGACAGGGGGTACGAGCAGTACTTC,CAIKDRDRGYEQYF
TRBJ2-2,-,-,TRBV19,TGTGCCACCCAGGGTGGGGGCGCGAACACCGGGGAGCTGTTTTTT,CATQGGGANTGELFF
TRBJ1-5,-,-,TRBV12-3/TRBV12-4,TGTGCCAGCAGTTCAGGGTGGGGTCAGCCCCAGCATTTT,CASSSGWGQPQHF
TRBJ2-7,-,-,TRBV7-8,TGTGCCAGCAGCCTCAAAGGTCGCCCCTACGAGCAGTACTTC,CASSLKGRPYEQYF
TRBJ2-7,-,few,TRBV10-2,TGCGCCAGCAGGGGGGACAACTCCTACGAGCAGTACTTC,CASRGDNSYEQYF
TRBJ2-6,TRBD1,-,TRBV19,TGTGCCAGTGAAAGGGACAGGGGGAGCTCTGGGGCCAACGTCCTGACTTTC,CASERDRGSSGANVLTF
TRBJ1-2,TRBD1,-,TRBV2,TGTGCCAGCAGTGGGACAGGGGAATACTATGGCTACACCTTC,CASSGTGEYYGYTF
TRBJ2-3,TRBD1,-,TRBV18,TGTGCCAGCTCACCTACAGGGGCAGATACGCAGTATTTT,CASSPTGADTQYF
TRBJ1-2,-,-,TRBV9,TGTGCCAGCAGCCCCCCAACAGGGAGTAATGGCTACACCTTC,CASSPPTGSNGYTF
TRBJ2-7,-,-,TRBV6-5,TGTGCCAGCAGTTTCTGGACGGACCTTAGCTCCTACGAGCAGTACTTC,CASSFWTDLSSYEQYF
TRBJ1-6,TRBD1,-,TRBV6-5,TGTGCCAGCAGTTCTCAGGGGGCACTCTATAATTCACCCCTCCACTTT,CASSSQGALYNSPLHF
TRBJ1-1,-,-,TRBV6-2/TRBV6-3,TGTGCCAGCAGTTACTCCCTCGTCACTGAAGCTTTCTTT,CASSYSLVTEAFF
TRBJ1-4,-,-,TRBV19,TGTGCCAGTAGTCCTTTCGGCCAGGGAAATGAAAAACTGTTTTTT,CASSPFGQGNEKLFF
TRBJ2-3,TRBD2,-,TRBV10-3,TGTGCCATCAGTGAGTCCCTAGCGGGGGGGCCTGGCACAGATACGCAGTATTTT,CAISESLAGGPGTDTQYF
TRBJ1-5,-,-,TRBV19,TGTGCCAGTAGTTCCCTTGACGCAGGGGTCAATCAGCCCCAGCATTTT,CASSSLDAGVNQPQHF
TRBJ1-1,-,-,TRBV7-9,TGTGCCAGCAGCTTACTATTAACAGCGAAAGCTTTCTTT,CASSLLLTAKAFF
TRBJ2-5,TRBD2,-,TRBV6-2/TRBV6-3,TGTGCCAGCAGTTACAGTTCTAGCGGGGACCAAGAGACCCAGTACTTC,CASSYSSSGDQETQYF
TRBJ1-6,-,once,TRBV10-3,TGTGCCATCAGGGCGGGACTTGTCGAAAATTCACCCCTCCACTTT,CAIRAGLVENSPLHF
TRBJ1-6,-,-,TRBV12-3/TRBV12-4,TGTGCCAGCGCAGGGGCAGGGAATTCACCCCTCCACTTT,CASAGAGNSPLHF
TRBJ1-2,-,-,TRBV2,TGTGCCAGCAGCGATACAGGGCTGTTGTCGGGCTACACCTTC,CASSDTGLLSGYTF
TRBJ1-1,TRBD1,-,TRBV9,TGTGCCAGCAGCGTTTCGACAGGGGAGGAAATGAACACTGAAGCTTTCTTT,CASSVSTGEEMNTEAFF
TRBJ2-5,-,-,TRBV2,TGTGCCATCGGAGAGGGCTTCGGCGAGACCCAGTACTTC,CAIGEGFGETQYF
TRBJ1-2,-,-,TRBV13,TGTGCCAGCAGCTTAGGAAGATCTAACTATGGCTACACCTTC,CASSLGRSNYGYTF
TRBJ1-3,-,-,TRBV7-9,TGTGCCAGCAGCTTATCCCAGGTCCGGCACACCATATATTTT,CASSLSQVRHTIYF
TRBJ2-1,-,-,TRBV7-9,TGTGCCAGCAGCTCCCCGCTTGTAGGTACCAATGAGCAGTTCTTC,CASSSPLVGTNEQFF
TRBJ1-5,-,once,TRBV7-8,TGTGCCAGCAGCGTAGGGGGGGATCAGCCCCAGCATTTT,CASSVGGDQPQHF
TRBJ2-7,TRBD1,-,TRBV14,TGTGCCAGCAGCCACGGACAGGGGGGCTCCTACGAGCAGTACTTC,CASSHGQGGSYEQYF
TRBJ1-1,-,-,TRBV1,TGCACCAGCAGCCATGGACAGGTTGCGATGAACACTGAAGCTTTCTTT,CTSSHGQVAMNTEAFF
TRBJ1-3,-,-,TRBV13,TGTGCCAGCAGCTTCAGTAGCTCTGGAAACACCATATATTTT,CASSFSSSGNTIYF
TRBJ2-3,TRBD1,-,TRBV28,TGTGCCAGCAGTTTCCGGACAGGGGGCATAGATACGCAGTATTTT,CASSFRTGGIDTQYF
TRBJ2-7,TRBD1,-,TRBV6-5,TGTGCCAGCAGGAGGACAGGGGGGCCCTACGAGCAGTACTTC,CASRRTGGPYEQYF